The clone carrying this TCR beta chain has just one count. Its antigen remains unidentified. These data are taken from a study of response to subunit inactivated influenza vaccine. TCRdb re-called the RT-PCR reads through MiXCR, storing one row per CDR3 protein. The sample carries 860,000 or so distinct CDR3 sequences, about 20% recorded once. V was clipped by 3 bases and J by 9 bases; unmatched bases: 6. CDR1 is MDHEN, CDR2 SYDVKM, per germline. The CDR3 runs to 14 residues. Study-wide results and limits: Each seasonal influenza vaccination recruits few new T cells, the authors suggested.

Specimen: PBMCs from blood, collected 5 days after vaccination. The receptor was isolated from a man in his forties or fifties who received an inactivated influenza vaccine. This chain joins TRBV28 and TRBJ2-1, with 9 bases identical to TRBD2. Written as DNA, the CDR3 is TGTGCCAGCAGTTTGACTAGCGGAGCGGGTGAGCAGTTCTTC. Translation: CASSLTSGAGEQFF.